A single sample gave rise to the 28 T cell receptor beta chains below, sequenced in a study of blood T cells in healthy people across ages. With a J-beta primer mix and a sample-barcoded 5' primer, a second PCR ran about 6 to 11 cycles. TCRdb re-called the 5' RACE reads with MiXCR, one entry per CDR3 protein. The sample has around 1,500,000 distinct CDR3 sequences, 42% seen once; the top ten hold 7% to 9.5%. Source material: blood. These receptors all come from a woman under 30 in good health.

This clonotype was seen only a few times. The genes are TRBV20-1 and TRBJ2-3; TRBD2 matches 7 bases. J gave up 0 bases and V 2 bases, and 5 bases lay outside the gene matches. This CDR3 contains 15 residues. CDR1 and CDR2 (germline): DFQATT, SNEGSKA (reference sequence). In DNA form, the CDR3 reads TGCAGTGCTAGATCCTCGACTAGCAGCACAGATACGCAGTATTTT. It yields the protein CSARSSTSSTDTQYF.

The J gene is TRBJ2-4, the V gene TRBV2; a possible D gene is TRBD1 (6 bases). The CDR3 consists of 13 residues. Germline values: CDR1 SNHLY, CDR2 FYNNEI. Trimming took 10 bases from V and 13 from J, leaving 23 bases between them. The CDR3 spells CATHTGQSREQYF. For the CDR3, the DNA is TGTGCCACCCACACCGGACAGTCAAGGGAGCAGTACTTC.

This clonotype was counted ten times or more. The chain recombines TRBV7-2 with TRBJ2-1, with D perhaps matching TRBD2 (6 bases). Germline V gene sequence: CDR1 SGHTA, CDR2 FQGNSA. V shed 3 bases and J shed 6 bases, with 9 bases lying between them. The CDR3 totals 13 residues. The CDR3 DNA follows: TGTGCCAGCAGCTTGGTAGCGGCCAATGAGCAGTTCTTC. It yields the protein CASSLVAANEQFF.

The chain employs TRBV20-1 and TRBJ1-6; TRBD1 is a possible D gene (5 bases). V lost 4 bases to trimming and J lost 7 bases, with 14 bases between them. The CDR3 covers 14 residues. Per germline, CDR1 DFQATT and CDR2 SNEGSKA (reference sequence). CDR3 in DNA: TGCAGTGCTACCTTTCAGGGACCCAATTCACCCCTCCACTTT. Translating it yields CSATFQGPNSPLHF.

In its sample, this clonotype was seen a few times. The chain couples TRBV29-1 to TRBJ1-2; D is uncertain. Germline loops: CDR1 SQVTM, CDR2 ANQGSEA. V lost 2 bases to trimming and J lost 0 bases, with 13 bases between them. The CDR3 has 15 amino acids. The CDR3 loop reads CSVERDGDPNYGYTF. CDR3 DNA: TGCAGCGTTGAAAGAGACGGAGACCCTAACTATGGCTACACCTTC.

This clonotype has a handful of counts. The chain joins TRBV11-1 to TRBJ2-7, with D tentatively TRBD2 (5 bases). Trimming took off 5 bases at V and 3 bases at J, with 14 bases between the two ends. Germline assignment: CDR1 SGHAT and CDR2 FQDESV (reference sequence). CDR3 length: 14 amino acids. The CDR3 loop reads CASSLARDLYEQYF. DNA of the CDR3: TGTGCCAGCAGCCTGGCCCGGGATCTCTACGAGCAGTACTTC.

A few counts support this clonotype. The chain employs TRBV11-2 and TRBJ2-1; 7 bases align to TRBD2. V lost 0 bases to trimming and J lost 11 bases; unmatched junction nucleotides: 4. The CDR3 is 13 amino acids. Germline V gene data show CDR1 as SGHAT and CDR2 as FQNNGV. The CDR3 here is CASSLEGGGKQFF. For the CDR3, the DNA is TGTGCCAGCAGCTTAGAGGGCGGGGGTAAGCAGTTCTTC.

This clonotype was counted only a few times. V usage is TRBV7-2 and J usage is TRBJ1-4, with TRBD1 as a possible D gene (5 bases). This CDR3 is built from 15 residues. CDR1 and CDR2 from the germline V gene are SGHTA and FQGNSA. V was trimmed by 3 bases and J by 0 bases, leaving 8 bases between them. The CDR3 region is CASSFDRPTNEKLFF. The CDR3 coding sequence is TGTGCCAGCAGCTTTGACAGACCAACTAATGAAAAACTGTTTTTT.

This rearrangement joins TRBV20-1 to TRBJ2-3; unclear D gene. The CDR3 has 15 amino acids. V shed 1 base and J shed 4 bases, with 15 bases lying between them. Germline V gene data show CDR1 as DFQATT and CDR2 as SNEGSKA (reference sequence). CDR3 sequence (DNA): TGCAGTGCTAGAGGGCCATCAACCTCTCCAGATACGCAGTATTTT. Its translation is CSARGPSTSPDTQYF.

This rearrangement joins TRBV3-1 to TRBJ2-3; 9 bases are shared with TRBD1. Germline trimming cut 1 base from V and 2 bases from J; bases unmatched to any gene: 10. The CDR3 covers 18 residues. Germline CDR1 LGHDT, CDR2 YNNKEL (reference sequence). CDR3 bases: TGTGCCAGCAGCCAAGTAGGTGTTGGACAGGGGATCACAGATACGCAGTATTTT. As protein: CASSQVGVGQGITDTQYF.

The chain employs TRBV6-5 and TRBJ2-1; a weak D match, TRBD2 (6 bases). Germline CDR1 MNHEY, CDR2 SVGAGI. V was shortened by 2 bases and J by 8 bases, with 16 bases between the two germline ends. The CDR3 is 15 amino acids. The CDR3 bases are TGTGCCAGCAGTTACACCCGGACTACCTTGGATGAGCAGTTCTTC. Protein sequence: CASSYTRTTLDEQFF.

The chain links TRBV5-5 to TRBJ2-5, with TRBD2 identical over 9 bases. The J call is uncertain, as TRBJ2-1 better fits the DNA end. The CDR3 loop spans 15 amino acids. Germline CDR1 and CDR2: SGHKS and YYEKEE (reference sequence). The CDR3 here is CASSLGLAVQETQFF. CDR3 bases: TGTGCCAGCAGCTTGGGACTAGCGGTACAAGAGACCCAGTTCTTC.

This clonotype was recorded at least ten times. The V gene is TRBV12-3 or TRBV12-4, the J gene TRBJ1-2, with 7 bases fitting TRBD1. The CDR3 is made up of 13 amino acids. The trim removed 6 bases at V and 4 bases at J, leaving 5 bases unmatched. The CDR3 DNA is TGTGCCAGCAGCTCCGGGACAGCCTATGGCTACACCTTC. Translated: CASSSGTAYGYTF.

The chain employs TRBV6-6 and TRBJ1-5, with D perhaps TRBD1 (6 bases). The V end was cut by 2 bases, the J end by 6 bases, with 11 bases between. The CDR3 runs 14 residues. The germline gives CDR1 MNHNY, CDR2 SVGAGI (reference sequence). The CDR3, as DNA: TGTGCCAGCAGTTACGACGGGGGCGGTCAGCCCCAGCATTTT. It translates to CASSYDGGGQPQHF.

The chain carries TRBV5-1 and TRBJ1-2; possible D gene TRBD1, 5 bases. The CDR3 consists of 13 residues. V was shortened by 0 bases and J by 5 bases, with 8 bases between the two germline ends. CDR1 is SGHRS and CDR2 is YFSETQ in the germline V gene. CDR3 DNA: TGCGCCAGCAGCTTGGACAGGCAATATGGCTACACCTTC. Protein: CASSLDRQYGYTF. The full variable domain, with the rest looked up from reference TRBV5-1 and TRBJ1-2, is KAGVTQTPRYLIKTRGQQVTLSCSPISGHRSVSWYQQTPGQGLQFLFEYFSETQRNKGNFPGRFSGRQFSNSRSEMNVSTLELGDSALYLCASSLDRQYGYTFGSGTRLTVV.

The V and J genes are TRBV7-3 and TRBJ2-3, with 10 bases fitting TRBD2. Germline V CDR1 and CDR2: SGHTA, FQGTGA. The V and J ends lost 2 bases and 2 bases, in that order; junction bases with no gene match: 7. This CDR3 spans 17 amino acids. In DNA form, the CDR3 reads TGTGCCAGCAGCTTAGGAGTACTAGCGGGATTCACAGATACGCAGTATTTT. Protein sequence: CASSLGVLAGFTDTQYF.

On this clonotype itself: A much larger clone differs from this one at a single base, so this may be a read error. The chain combines TRBV25-1 with TRBJ2-1; 7 bases match TRBD1. The CDR3 totals 12 residues. Germline V lookup: CDR1 MGHDK, CDR2 SYGVNS. The DNA of the CDR3 is TGTGCCGGCAGTGGGGACAGCTATGAGCAGTTCTTC. This sequence encodes CAGSGDSYEQFF.

The chain links TRBV7-9 to TRBJ1-1; D possibly corresponds to TRBD1 (5 bases). The V gene lost 1 base and the J gene lost 5 bases, with 8 bases spanning the gap. This CDR3 is 13 amino acids long. Germline-derived CDR1 and CDR2 are SEHNR and FQNEAQ (reference sequence). Here the CDR3 DNA reads TGTGCCAGCAGCTTAGAGGGGCAAACTGAAGCTTTCTTT. Translated, it gives CASSLEGQTEAFF.

The chain couples TRBV29-1 to TRBJ2-5; D not certain. Germline-derived CDR1 and CDR2 are SQVTM and ANQGSEA. The CDR3 length is 10 residues. Trimming took 5 bases from V and 2 from J, leaving 3 bases between them. This chain's CDR3 is CSVQQETQYF. Here the CDR3 DNA reads TGCAGCGTTCAGCAAGAGACCCAGTACTTC.

The chain carries TRBV29-1 and TRBJ1-2; 8 bases match TRBD1. Germline CDR1 SQVTM, CDR2 ANQGSEA. The CDR3 runs 12 residues. After removal of 7 bases from V and 3 bases from J, the junction contained 4 bases not matched to a gene. This CDR3 reads CSAVDRDYGYTF. Here the CDR3 DNA reads TGCAGCGCCGTGGACAGGGACTATGGCTACACCTTC. The whole variable domain, remainder taken from reference TRBV29-1 and TRBJ1-2, is SAVISQKPSRDICQRGTSLTIQCQVDSQVTMMFWYRQQPGQSLTLIATANQGSEATYESGFVIDKFPISRPNLTFSTLTVSNMSPEDSSIYLCSAVDRDYGYTFGSGTRLTVV.

The count of this clonotype is one. The genes are TRBV7-8 and TRBJ1-6; the D gene is possibly TRBD1 (6 bases). Germline V gives CDR1 SGHVS, CDR2 FQNEAQ. V lost 7 bases to trimming and J lost 14 bases, with 15 bases between them. The CDR3 loop spans 12 amino acids. CDR3 bases: TGTGCCAGCACCCGGGAAGGGGGGGCCCTCCACTTT. Protein sequence: CASTREGGALHF.

Turning to this clonotype: Just one base apart from a much larger clone, this may be a read error. The chain carries TRBV12-3 or TRBV12-4 and TRBJ1-6; D perhaps matches TRBD1 (6 bases). The CDR3 is 14 amino acids. This CDR3 is CTSSLGGVNSPLHF. The CDR3 coding sequence is TGTACCAGCAGTTTAGGGGGAGTAAATTCACCCCTCCACTTT.

CDR3 sequence reads: CAGSGGYEQYF. CDR3 DNA: TGTGCCGGTAGCGGGGGCTACGAGCAGTACTTC. The V call is TRBV2, the J call TRBJ2-7; 9 bases agree with TRBD2. V gave up 11 bases and J gave up 3 bases; unmatched junction bases: 2. The CDR3 spans 11 residues. The germline CDR1 and CDR2 sequences are SNHLY and FYNNEI.

The CDR3 sequence is CASSSRDRRINEQFF. The DNA for the CDR3 is TGCGCCAGCAGCTCGCGGGACAGAAGGATTAATGAGCAGTTCTTC. The chain recombines TRBV5-1 with TRBJ2-1, with D possibly matching TRBD1 (7 bases). Trimming removed 3 bases from V and 7 bases from J, with 17 bases in between. The CDR3 runs to 15 residues. CDR1 is SGHRS, CDR2 YFSETQ, per germline.

V and J are TRBV3-1 and TRBJ2-5; 9 bases fit TRBD2. This CDR3 region has 15 residues. Trimming at V came to 4 bases and at J to 2 bases, leaving 5 bases not matched to a gene. Germline lookup yields CDR1 LGHDT and CDR2 YNNKEL (reference sequence). CDR3 loop: CASSPSGKWQETQYF. The DNA of the CDR3 is TGTGCCAGCAGCCCTAGCGGGAAGTGGCAAGAGACCCAGTACTTC.

This chain uses TRBV3-1 with TRBJ1-2, with a possible D match to TRBD1 (6 bases). The CDR3 has 14 residues. The V gene lost 1 base and the J gene lost 6 bases, with 12 bases spanning the gap. Germline V CDR1 and CDR2: LGHDT, YNNKEL (reference sequence). The DNA of the CDR3 is TGTGCCAGCAGCCAAGTAGAAGGGGGAGATGGCTACACCTTC. This codes for CASSQVEGGDGYTF.

This clonotype was counted between two and nine times. V usage is TRBV11-2 and J usage is TRBJ2-7; D uncertain. Trimming removed 2 bases at V and 5 bases at J, with 13 bases between. Germline V CDR1 and CDR2: SGHAT, FQNNGV. The CDR3 is 14 amino acids. CDR3 DNA sequence: TGTGCCAGCAGCTTACGGAAGAATCTCGACGAGCAGTACTTC. Translated, it gives CASSLRKNLDEQYF.

The chain recombines TRBV5-1 with TRBJ2-7; 7 nucleotides line up with TRBD1. V was clipped by 2 bases and J by 6 bases; unmatched bases: 8. Germline V gene data show CDR1 as SGHRS and CDR2 as YFSETQ. This CDR3 is built from 14 residues. The CDR3 region has the DNA TGCGCCAGCAGCTTAAACCTACAGGGGAGCGAGCAGTACTTC. Encoded protein: CASSLNLQGSEQYF.